This TCR beta chain was obtained from a study of CD4 T cell repertoires in COVID-19. Some clones are missing from TCRdb's copy, which holds only in-frame ones; the method was immunoSEQ multiplex PCR. The profile shows more than 65,000 clones, 80% to 90% of them singletons. Mild-to-severe COVID-19 survivors were the donors. A single count supports this clone. V dropped 4 bases and J dropped 3; count of bases not matched to a gene: 7. The CDR3 runs 15 residues. Germline V gives CDR1 SGHVS, CDR2 FNYEAQ. The TCR was taken from a human donor who had COVID-19. The J gene is TRBJ1-2, the V gene TRBV7-6; 8 positions match TRBD1. Here the sequenced sample was CD4+ T cells from peripheral blood, taken after recovery from COVID-19. CDR3 sequence reads: CASSSSPTGDYGYTF. The CDR3 region has the DNA TGTGCCAGCAGCTCCTCCCCGACAGGGGACTATGGCTACACCTTC.